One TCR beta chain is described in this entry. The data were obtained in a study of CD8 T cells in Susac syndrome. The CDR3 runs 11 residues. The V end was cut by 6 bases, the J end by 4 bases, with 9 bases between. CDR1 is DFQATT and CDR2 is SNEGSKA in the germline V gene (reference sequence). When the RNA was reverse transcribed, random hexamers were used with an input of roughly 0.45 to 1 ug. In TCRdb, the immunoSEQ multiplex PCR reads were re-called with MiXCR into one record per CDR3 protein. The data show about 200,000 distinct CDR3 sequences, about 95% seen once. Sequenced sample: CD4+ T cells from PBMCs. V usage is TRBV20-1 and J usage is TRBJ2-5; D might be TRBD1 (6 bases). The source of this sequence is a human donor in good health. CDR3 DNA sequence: TGCAGTGCGGCAGGGGTAGAGACCCAGTACTTC. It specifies CSAAGVETQYF.